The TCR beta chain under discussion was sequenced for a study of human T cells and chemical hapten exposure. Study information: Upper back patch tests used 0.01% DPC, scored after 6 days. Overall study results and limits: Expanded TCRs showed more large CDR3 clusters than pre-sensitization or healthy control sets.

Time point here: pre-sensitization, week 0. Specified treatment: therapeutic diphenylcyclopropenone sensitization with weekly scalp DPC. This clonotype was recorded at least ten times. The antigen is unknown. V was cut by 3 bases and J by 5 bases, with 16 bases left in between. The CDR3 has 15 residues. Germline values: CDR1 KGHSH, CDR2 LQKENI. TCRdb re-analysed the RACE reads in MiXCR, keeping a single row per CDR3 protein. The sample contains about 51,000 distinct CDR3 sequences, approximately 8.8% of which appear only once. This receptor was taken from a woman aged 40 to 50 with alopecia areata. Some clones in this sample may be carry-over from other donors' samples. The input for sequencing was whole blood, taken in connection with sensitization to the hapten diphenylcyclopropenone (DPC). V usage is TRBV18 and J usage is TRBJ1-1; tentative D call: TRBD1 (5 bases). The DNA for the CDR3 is TGTGCCAGCTCACCTACGTGGGGCGCAGGAACTGAAGCTTTCTTT. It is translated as CASSPTWGAGTEAFF.